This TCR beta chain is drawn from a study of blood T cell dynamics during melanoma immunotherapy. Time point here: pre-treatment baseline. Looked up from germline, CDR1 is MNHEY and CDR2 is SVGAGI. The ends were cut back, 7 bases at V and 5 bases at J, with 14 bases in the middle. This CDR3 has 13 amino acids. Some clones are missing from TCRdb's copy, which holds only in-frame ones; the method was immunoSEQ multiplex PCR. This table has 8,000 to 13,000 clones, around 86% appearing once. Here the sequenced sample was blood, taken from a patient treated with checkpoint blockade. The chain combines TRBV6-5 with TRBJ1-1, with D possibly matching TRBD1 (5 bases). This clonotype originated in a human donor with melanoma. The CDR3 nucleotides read TGTGCCAGCAATCACAGGCGAGGTACTGAAGCTTTCTTT. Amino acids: CASNHRRGTEAFF.